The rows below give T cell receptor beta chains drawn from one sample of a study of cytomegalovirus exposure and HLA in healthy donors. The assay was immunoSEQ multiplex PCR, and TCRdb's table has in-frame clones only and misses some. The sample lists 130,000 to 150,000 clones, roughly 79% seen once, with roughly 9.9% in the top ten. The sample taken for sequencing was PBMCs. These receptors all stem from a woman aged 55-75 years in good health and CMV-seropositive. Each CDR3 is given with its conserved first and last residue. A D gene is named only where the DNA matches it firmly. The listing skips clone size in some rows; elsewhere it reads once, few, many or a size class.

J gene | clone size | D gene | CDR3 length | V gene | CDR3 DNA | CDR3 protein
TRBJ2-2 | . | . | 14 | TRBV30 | TGTGCCTGGAACCCGGACTCCCGCGCCGGGGAGCTGTTTTTT | CAWNPDSRAGELFF
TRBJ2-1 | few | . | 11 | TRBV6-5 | TGTGCCAGCAGTCACTACAGCGAGCAGTTCTTC | CASSHYSEQFF
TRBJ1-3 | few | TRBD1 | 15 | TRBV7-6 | TGTGCCAGCAGCATCGGACAGGTCTCTGGAAACACCATATATTTT | CASSIGQVSGNTIYF
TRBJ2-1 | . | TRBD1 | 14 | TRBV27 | TGTGCCAGCTTCGGACAGGGGTTCCACAATGAGCAGTTCTTC | CASFGQGFHNEQFF
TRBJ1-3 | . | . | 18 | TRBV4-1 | TGCGCCAGCAGCCAAGTTGGCGCGGGACCGTTCTCTGGAAACACCATATATTTT | CASSQVGAGPFSGNTIYF
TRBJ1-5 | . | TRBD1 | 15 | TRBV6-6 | TGTGCCAGCAGTTATACCGGGACAGGCACTCAGCCCCAGCATTTT | CASSYTGTGTQPQHF
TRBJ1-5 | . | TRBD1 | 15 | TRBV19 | TGTGCCAGTAGCCTCAGGGGGGTTGGCAATCAGCCCCAGCATTTT | CASSLRGVGNQPQHF
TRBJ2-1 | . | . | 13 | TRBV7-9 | TGTGCCAGCAGAAAAAGGGAGACCGATGAGCAGTTCTTC | CASRKRETDEQFF
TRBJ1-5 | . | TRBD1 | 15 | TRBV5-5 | TGTGCCAGCAGCTTTGGGACAGGGACTAATCAGCCCCAGCATTTT | CASSFGTGTNQPQHF
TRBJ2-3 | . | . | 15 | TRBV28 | TGTGCCAGTTTCGGGGCGGGAGGGGGACAGGGGACGCAGTATTTT | CASFGAGGGQGTQYF
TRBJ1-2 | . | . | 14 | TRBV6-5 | TGTGCCAGCAGTTACTCGGGGGGGCCCCTCGGCTACACCTTC | CASSYSGGPLGYTF
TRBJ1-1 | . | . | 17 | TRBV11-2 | TGTGCCAGCAGCGCCTCGGGGGATCCCTTTATGAACACTGAAGCTTTCTTT | CASSASGDPFMNTEAFF
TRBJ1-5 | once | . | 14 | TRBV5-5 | TGTGCCAGCAGCTTCGAGGGGGGGGCTCAGCCCCAGCATTTT | CASSFEGGAQPQHF
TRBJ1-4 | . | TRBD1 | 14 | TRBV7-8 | TGTGCCAGCAGTTGGGACAGGGGTAGTGAAAAACTGTTTTTT | CASSWDRGSEKLFF
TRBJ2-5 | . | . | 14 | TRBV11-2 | TGTGCCAGCAGCCGGGGCGGGATGCAAGAGACCCAGTACTTC | CASSRGGMQETQYF
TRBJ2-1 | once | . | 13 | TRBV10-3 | TGTGCCATCTCTGCGGGATCCTACAATGAGCAGTTCTTC | CAISAGSYNEQFF
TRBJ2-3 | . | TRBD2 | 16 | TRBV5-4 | TGTGCCAGCAGCTTGTCCCCTAGCGGCCGCACAGATACGCAGTATTTT | CASSLSPSGRTDTQYF
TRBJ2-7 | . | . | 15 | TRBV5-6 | TGTGCCAGCAGCTTGGTCAGCAGGGGATCCTACGAGCAGTACTTC | CASSLVSRGSYEQYF
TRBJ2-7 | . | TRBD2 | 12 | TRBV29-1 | TGCAGCGTAAAGACTAGCGGTTCTAGGCAGTACTTC | CSVKTSGSRQYF
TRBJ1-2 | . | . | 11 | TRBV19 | TGTGCCAGTACAGGGAACTATGGCTACACCTTC | CASTGNYGYTF
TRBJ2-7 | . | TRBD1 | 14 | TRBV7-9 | TGTGCCAGCAGCCCTGACAGGGGACTTGCCGAGCAGTACTTC | CASSPDRGLAEQYF
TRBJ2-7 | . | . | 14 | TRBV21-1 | TGTGCCAGCAGCTCATCGGGAGCCTCCTACGAGCAGTACTTC | CASSSSGASYEQYF
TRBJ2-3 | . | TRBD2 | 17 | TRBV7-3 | TGTGCCAGCAGCTGGCGGGGGGCTAGCGGACACACAGATACGCAGTATTTT | CASSWRGASGHTDTQYF
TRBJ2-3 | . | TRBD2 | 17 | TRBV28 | TGTGCCAGCAGTTTATTTTTCGGGACTAGCGCAACAGATACGCAGTATTTT | CASSLFFGTSATDTQYF
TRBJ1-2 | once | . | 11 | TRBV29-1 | TGCAGCGTTGTTAGGGGGAAGGGCTACACCTTC | CSVVRGKGYTF
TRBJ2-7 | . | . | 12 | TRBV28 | TGTGCCAGCAGTTCACAGGGACGGGAACAGTACTTC | CASSSQGREQYF
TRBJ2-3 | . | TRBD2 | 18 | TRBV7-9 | TGTGCCAGCAGCCGCAGGGGACTAGCGGTTCCTAGCACAGATACGCAGTATTTT | CASSRRGLAVPSTDTQYF
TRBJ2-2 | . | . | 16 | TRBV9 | TGTGCCAGCAGCGTAGCCAGGGTCGGCAACACCGGGGAGCTGTTTTTT | CASSVARVGNTGELFF
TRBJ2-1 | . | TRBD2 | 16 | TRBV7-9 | TGTGCCAGCAGCCCTAGCGGGCCTAGCTCCTACAATGAGCAGTTCTTC | CASSPSGPSSYNEQFF
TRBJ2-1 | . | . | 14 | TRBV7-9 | TGTGCCAGCAGCCCTGCGGGGGCGAGGAATGAGCAGTTCTTC | CASSPAGARNEQFF
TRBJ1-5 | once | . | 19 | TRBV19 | TGTGCCAGTAGTATGGAGGGACCGTCCCTAAGGGTTAGCAATCAGCCCCAGCATTTT | CASSMEGPSLRVSNQPQHF
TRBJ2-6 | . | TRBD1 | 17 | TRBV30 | TGTGCCTGGAAGGAGGTCAGGGGGCGAACTGGGGCCAACGTCCTGACTTTC | CAWKEVRGRTGANVLTF
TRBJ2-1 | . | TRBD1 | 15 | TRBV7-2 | TGTGCCAGCAGCTCTTACAGGGGTTCCTACAATGAGCAGTTCTTC | CASSSYRGSYNEQFF
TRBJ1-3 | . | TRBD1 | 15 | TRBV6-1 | TGTGCCAGCGCTACAGGGGGGTACTCTGGAAACACCATATATTTT | CASATGGYSGNTIYF
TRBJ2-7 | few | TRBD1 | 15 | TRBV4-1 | TGCGCCAGCAGCGAGGGATGGGACAGTACCTACGAGCAGTACTTC | CASSEGWDSTYEQYF
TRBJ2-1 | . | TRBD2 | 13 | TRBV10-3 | TGTGCCATCAGTGGGCGGGAGGACAATGAGCAGTTCTTC | CAISGREDNEQFF
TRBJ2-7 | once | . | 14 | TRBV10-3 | TGTGCCATCAGTGAGTCTAGCATCTCCTACGAGCAGTACTTC | CAISESSISYEQYF
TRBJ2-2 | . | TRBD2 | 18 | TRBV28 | TGTGCCAGCAGTTACGGACTAGCGGGAGGGCCATTGGGCGGGGAGCTGTTTTTT | CASSYGLAGGPLGGELFF
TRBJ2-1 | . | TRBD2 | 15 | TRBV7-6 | TGTGCCAGCAGCTTAGCGGCGGGAGTGGGAAATGAGCAGTTCTTC | CASSLAAGVGNEQFF
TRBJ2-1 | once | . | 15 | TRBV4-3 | TGCGCCAGCAGCCAAGGTGGGGCGGCCTACAATGAGCAGTTCTTC | CASSQGGAAYNEQFF
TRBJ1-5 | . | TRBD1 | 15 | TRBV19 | TGTGCCAGTAGTATCCCGGACAGGGCAGGACAGCCCCAGCATTTT | CASSIPDRAGQPQHF
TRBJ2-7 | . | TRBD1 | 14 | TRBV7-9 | TGTGCCAGCAGCCCGGGACAGGGGTATGCCGAGCAGTACTTC | CASSPGQGYAEQYF
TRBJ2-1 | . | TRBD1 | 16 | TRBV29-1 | TGCAGCGTCGCAGGGTTTGGGGGACAGGACTACAATGAGCAGTTCTTC | CSVAGFGGQDYNEQFF
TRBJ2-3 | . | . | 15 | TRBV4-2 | TGTGCCAGCAGCCAGTGGGTCGGGGGAACAGATACGCAGTATTTT | CASSQWVGGTDTQYF
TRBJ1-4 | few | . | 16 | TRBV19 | TGTGCCAGTAGTTTCTACGGACAGTTTGGGGGTGAAAAACTGTTTTTT | CASSFYGQFGGEKLFF
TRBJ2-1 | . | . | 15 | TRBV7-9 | TGTGCCAGCAGCTTAGCTACGCGGCCGAACAATGAGCAGTTCTTC | CASSLATRPNNEQFF
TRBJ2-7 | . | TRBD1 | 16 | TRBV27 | TGTGCCAGCAGTTTATCGGCCGGGACAGTAATCTACGAGCAGTACTTC | CASSLSAGTVIYEQYF
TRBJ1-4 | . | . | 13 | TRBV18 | TGTGCCAGCTCACCAGAGGTTAATGAAAAACTGTTTTTT | CASSPEVNEKLFF
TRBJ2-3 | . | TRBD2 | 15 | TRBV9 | TGTGCCAGCAGCGTCTTACTAGCGGACACAGATACGCAGTATTTT | CASSVLLADTDTQYF
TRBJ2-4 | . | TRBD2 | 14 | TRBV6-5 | TGTGCCAGCACCGGGGGAGGGCCCTCGCACATTCAGTACTTC | CASTGGGPSHIQYF
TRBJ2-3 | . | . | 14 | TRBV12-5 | TGTGCTAGTGGCCGGGACTCACACACAGATACGCAGTATTTT | CASGRDSHTDTQYF
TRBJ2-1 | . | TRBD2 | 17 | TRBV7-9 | TGTGCCAGCAGCTTAGTCCGGGGGGGAGGATGGGTCAATGAGCAGTTCTTC | CASSLVRGGGWVNEQFF
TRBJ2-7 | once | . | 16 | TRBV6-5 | TGTGCCAGCAGTTTCTCGGTGGGACAAACTTTCTACGAGCAGTACTTC | CASSFSVGQTFYEQYF
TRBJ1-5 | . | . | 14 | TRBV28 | TGTGCCAGCAGTTTAGCACAGATCAATCAGCCCCAGCATTTT | CASSLAQINQPQHF
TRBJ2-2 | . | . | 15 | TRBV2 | TGTGCCAGCAGGGGCAGGGCCTCGAACACCGGGGAGCTGTTTTTT | CASRGRASNTGELFF
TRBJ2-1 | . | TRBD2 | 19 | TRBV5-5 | TGTGCCAGCAGCTGGGGGACAGCTCCTAGCGGGAGGGCCGGGAATGAGCAGTTCTTC | CASSWGTAPSGRAGNEQFF
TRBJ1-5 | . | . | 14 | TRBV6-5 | TGTGCCAGCAGTTTTTCGGGGGGAAGTCAGCCCCAGCATTTT | CASSFSGGSQPQHF
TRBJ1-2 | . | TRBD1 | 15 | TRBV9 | TGTGCCAGCAGCGTGGAGGGGGCAGGGATCTATGGCTACACCTTC | CASSVEGAGIYGYTF
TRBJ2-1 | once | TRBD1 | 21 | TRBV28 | TGTGCCAGCCGGGACAGTTTTATCTCGGACATCATGACAAACATTGACAATGAGCAGTTCTTC | CASRDSFISDIMTNIDNEQFF